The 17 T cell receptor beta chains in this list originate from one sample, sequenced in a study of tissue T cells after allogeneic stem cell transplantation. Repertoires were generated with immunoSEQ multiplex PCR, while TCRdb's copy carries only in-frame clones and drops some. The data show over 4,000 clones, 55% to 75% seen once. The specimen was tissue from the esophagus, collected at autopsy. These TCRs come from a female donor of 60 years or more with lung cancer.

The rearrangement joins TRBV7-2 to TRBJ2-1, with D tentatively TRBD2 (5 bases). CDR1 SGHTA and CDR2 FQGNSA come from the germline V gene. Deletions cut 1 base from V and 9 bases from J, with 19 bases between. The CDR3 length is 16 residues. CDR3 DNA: TGTGCCAGCAGCTTAGTGCCCCTGACTCGGGCGGGTGAGCAGTTCTTC. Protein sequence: CASSLVPLTRAGEQFF.

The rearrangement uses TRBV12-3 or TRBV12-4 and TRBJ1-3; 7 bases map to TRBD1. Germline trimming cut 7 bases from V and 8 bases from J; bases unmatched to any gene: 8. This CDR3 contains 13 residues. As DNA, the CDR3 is TGTGCCAGCAACCCGGGACAGATGGACACCATATATTTT. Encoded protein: CASNPGQMDTIYF.

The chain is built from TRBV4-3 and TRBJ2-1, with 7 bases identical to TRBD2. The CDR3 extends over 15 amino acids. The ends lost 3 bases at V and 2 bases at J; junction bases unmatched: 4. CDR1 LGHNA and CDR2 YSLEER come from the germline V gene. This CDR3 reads CASSQRLATYNEQFF. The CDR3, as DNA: TGCGCCAGCAGCCAGAGACTAGCTACCTACAATGAGCAGTTCTTC.

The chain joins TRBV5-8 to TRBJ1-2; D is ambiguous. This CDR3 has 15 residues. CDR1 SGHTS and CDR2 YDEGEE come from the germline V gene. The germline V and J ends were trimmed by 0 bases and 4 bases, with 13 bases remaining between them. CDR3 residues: CASSLDLGDFYGYTF. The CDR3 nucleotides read TGTGCCAGCAGCTTGGATTTGGGAGACTTCTATGGCTACACCTTC.

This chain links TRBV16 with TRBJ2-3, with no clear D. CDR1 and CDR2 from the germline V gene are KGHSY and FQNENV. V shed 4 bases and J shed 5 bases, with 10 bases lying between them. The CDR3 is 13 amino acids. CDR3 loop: CASSRRAGDTQYF. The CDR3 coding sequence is TGTGCCAGCAGCCGTCGCGCAGGAGATACGCAGTATTTT.

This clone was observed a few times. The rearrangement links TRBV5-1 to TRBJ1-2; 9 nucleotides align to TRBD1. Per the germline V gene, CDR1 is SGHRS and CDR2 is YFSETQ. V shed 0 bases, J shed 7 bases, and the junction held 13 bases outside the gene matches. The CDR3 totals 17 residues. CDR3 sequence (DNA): TGCGCCAGCAGCTTGGCCGTGGAGACAGGGGGGAGAAGTGGCTACACCTTC. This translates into CASSLAVETGGRSGYTF.

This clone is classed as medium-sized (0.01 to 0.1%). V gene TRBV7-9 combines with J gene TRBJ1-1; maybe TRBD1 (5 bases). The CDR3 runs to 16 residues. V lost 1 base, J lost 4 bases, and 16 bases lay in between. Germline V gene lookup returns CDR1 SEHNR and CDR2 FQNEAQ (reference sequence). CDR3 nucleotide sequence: TGTGCCAGCAGCTTAGTAGGAGGGGTCTTGGGCACTGAAGCTTTCTTT. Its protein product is CASSLVGGVLGTEAFF.

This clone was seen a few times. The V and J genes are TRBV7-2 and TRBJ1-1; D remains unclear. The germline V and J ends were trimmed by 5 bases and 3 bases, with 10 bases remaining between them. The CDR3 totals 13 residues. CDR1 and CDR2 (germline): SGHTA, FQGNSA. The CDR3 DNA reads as TGTGCCAGCAGCCCACAGCGCTACACTGAAGCTTTCTTT. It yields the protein CASSPQRYTEAFF.

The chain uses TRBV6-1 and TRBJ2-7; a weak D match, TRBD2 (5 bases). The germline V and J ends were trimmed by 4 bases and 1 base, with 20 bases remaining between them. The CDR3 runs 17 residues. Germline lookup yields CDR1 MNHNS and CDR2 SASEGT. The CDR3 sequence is CASSAQARRALSYEQYF. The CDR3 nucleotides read TGTGCCAGCAGTGCCCAAGCTCGGCGGGCCCTTTCCTACGAGCAGTACTTC.

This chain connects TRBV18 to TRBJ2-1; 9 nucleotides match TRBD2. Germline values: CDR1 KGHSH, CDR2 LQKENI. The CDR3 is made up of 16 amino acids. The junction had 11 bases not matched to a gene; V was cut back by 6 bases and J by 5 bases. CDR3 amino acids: CASSPFSGRPDNEQFF. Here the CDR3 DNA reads TGTGCCAGCTCTCCCTTTAGCGGGAGACCGGACAATGAGCAGTTCTTC.

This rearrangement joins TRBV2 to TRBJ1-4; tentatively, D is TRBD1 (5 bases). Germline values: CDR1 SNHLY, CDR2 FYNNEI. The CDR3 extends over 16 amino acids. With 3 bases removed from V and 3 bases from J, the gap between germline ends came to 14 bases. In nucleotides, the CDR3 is TGTGCCAGCAGTGAGGAGGGGATGAGGCCTAATGAAAAACTGTTTTTT. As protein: CASSEEGMRPNEKLFF.

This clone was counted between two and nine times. CDR3 sequence reads: CASSPHGIDTQYF. In nucleotides, the CDR3 is TGTGCCAGCAGCCCGCACGGTATAGATACGCAGTATTTT. This chain uses TRBV11-3 with TRBJ2-3, with D uncertain. Germline values: CDR1 SGHNT, CDR2 YENEEA. The CDR3 totals 13 residues. V lost 5 bases, J lost 5 bases, and 11 bases lay in between. Full variable domain (remainder filled in from reference TRBV11-3 and TRBJ2-3): EAGVVQSPRYKIIEKKQPVAFWCNPISGHNTLYWYLQNLGQGPELLIRYENEEAVDDSQLPKDRFSAERLKGVDSTLKIQPAELGDSAVYLCASSPHGIDTQYFGPGTRLTVL.

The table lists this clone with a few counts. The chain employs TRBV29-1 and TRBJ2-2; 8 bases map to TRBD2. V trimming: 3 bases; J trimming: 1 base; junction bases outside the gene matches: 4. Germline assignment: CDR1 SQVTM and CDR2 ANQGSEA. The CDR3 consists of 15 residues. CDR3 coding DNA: TGCAGCGTTGAGCAAGCGGGGGTGAACACCGGGGAGCTGTTTTTT. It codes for CSVEQAGVNTGELFF.

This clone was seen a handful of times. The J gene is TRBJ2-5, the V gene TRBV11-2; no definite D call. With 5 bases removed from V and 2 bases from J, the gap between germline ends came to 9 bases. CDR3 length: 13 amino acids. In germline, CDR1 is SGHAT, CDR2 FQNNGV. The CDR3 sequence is CASSLGPQETQYF. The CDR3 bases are TGTGCCAGCAGCCTGGGCCCTCAAGAGACCCAGTACTTC.

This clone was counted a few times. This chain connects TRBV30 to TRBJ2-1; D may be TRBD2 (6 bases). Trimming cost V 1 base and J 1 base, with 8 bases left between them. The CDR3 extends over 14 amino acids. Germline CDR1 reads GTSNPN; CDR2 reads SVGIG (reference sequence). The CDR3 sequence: CAWSDGSSYNEQFF. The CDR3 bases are TGTGCCTGGAGTGACGGGAGTTCCTACAATGAGCAGTTCTTC. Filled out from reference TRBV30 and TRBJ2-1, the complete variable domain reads SQTIHQWPATLVQPVGSPLSLECTVEGTSNPNLYWYRQAAGRGLQLLFYSVGIGQISSEVPQNLSASRPQDRQFILSSKKLLLSDSGFYLCAWSDGSSYNEQFFGPGTRLTVL.

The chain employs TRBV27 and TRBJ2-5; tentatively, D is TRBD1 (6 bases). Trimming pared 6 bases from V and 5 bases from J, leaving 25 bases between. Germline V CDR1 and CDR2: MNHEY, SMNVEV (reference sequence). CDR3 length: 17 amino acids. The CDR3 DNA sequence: TGTGCCAGCAGCCCCGGACAAGGAATGACAGGCTTCGAGACCCAGTACTTC. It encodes CASSPGQGMTGFETQYF.

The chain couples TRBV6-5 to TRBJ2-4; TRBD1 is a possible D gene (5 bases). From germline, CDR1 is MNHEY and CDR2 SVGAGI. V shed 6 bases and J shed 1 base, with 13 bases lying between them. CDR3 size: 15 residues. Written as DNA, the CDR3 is TGTGCCAGCAGGACCCAGGGCCGTGCCAAAAACATTCAGTACTTC. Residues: CASRTQGRAKNIQYF.